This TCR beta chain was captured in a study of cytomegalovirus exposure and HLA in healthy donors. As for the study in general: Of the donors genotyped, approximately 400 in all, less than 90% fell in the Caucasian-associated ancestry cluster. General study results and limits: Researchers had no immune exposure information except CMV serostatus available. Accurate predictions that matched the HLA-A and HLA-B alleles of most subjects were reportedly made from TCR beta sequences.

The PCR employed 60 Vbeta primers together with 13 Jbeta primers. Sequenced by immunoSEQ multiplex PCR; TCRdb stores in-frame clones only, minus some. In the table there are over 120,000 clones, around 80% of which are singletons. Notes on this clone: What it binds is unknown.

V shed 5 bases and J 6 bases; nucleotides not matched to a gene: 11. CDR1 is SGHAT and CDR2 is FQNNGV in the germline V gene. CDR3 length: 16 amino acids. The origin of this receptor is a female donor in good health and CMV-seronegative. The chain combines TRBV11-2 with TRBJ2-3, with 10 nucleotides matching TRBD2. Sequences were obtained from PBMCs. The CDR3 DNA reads TGTGCCAGCAGCCTAAGGGTAGCGGGGGGAAGGGATACGCAGTATTTT. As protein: CASSLRVAGGRDTQYF.